The rows below give T cell receptor beta chains drawn from one sample of a study of T cells in localized non-small cell lung cancer. The protocol was immunoSEQ multiplex PCR, while the TCRdb copy is restricted to in-frame clones and leaves out a portion. The data hold about 41,000 clones, with approximately 80% observed a single time. The sample consisted of PBMCs, taken before any cancer treatment. The receptors shown here come from a man aged 40 to 75 with stage II lung adenocarcinoma. Each CDR3 is given with its conserved first and last residue. Fields, in order: V gene, clone size, D gene, J gene, CDR3 length, CDR3 protein, CDR3 DNA. The D gene is left open where the match is weak. Only some rows state a clone size, as once, few, many or a class for expanded clones.

V gene: TRBV5-4
clone size: .
D gene: .
J gene: TRBJ2-7
CDR3 length: 12
CDR3 protein: CASSPHSSEQYF
CDR3 DNA: TGTGCCAGCAGCCCACATTCCTCCGAGCAGTACTTC

V gene: TRBV7-2
clone size: .
D gene: .
J gene: TRBJ1-2
CDR3 length: 11
CDR3 protein: CASSLLYGYTF
CDR3 DNA: TGTGCCAGCAGCTTGCTCTATGGCTACACCTTC

V gene: TRBV10-3
clone size: .
D gene: .
J gene: TRBJ1-1
CDR3 length: 12
CDR3 protein: CAISAPSTEAFF
CDR3 DNA: TGTGCCATCAGTGCACCCTCCACTGAAGCTTTCTTT

V gene: TRBV7-6
clone size: .
D gene: .
J gene: TRBJ1-3
CDR3 length: 15
CDR3 protein: CASSATGISGNTIYF
CDR3 DNA: TGTGCCAGCAGCGCTACAGGAATCTCTGGAAACACCATATATTTT

V gene: TRBV7-2
clone size: .
D gene: .
J gene: TRBJ2-1
CDR3 length: 13
CDR3 protein: CASSPGSSNEQFF
CDR3 DNA: TGTGCCAGCAGCCCGGGCTCGTCCAATGAGCAGTTCTTC

V gene: TRBV7-8
clone size: .
D gene: .
J gene: TRBJ1-4
CDR3 length: 14
CDR3 protein: CASSWEPTNEKLFF
CDR3 DNA: TGTGCCAGCAGCTGGGAACCAACTAATGAAAAACTGTTTTTT

V gene: TRBV2
clone size: .
D gene: TRBD2
J gene: TRBJ2-5
CDR3 length: 16
CDR3 protein: CASSRLGGVVGETQYF
CDR3 DNA: TGTGCCAGCAGTAGGCTGGGGGGGGTTGTTGGAGAGACCCAGTACTTC

V gene: TRBV19
clone size: once
D gene: TRBD2
J gene: TRBJ2-5
CDR3 length: 13
CDR3 protein: CASKGLAGETQYF
CDR3 DNA: TGTGCCAGCAAGGGACTAGCAGGAGAGACCCAGTACTTC

V gene: TRBV2
clone size: .
D gene: .
J gene: TRBJ1-5
CDR3 length: 18
CDR3 protein: CASSNLDIILDGNQPQHF
CDR3 DNA: TGTGCCAGCAGTAATCTGGACATTATTTTAGATGGCAATCAGCCCCAGCATTTT

V gene: TRBV19
clone size: .
D gene: .
J gene: TRBJ2-7
CDR3 length: 15
CDR3 protein: CASSIGGDRGYEQYF
CDR3 DNA: TGTGCCAGTAGTATCGGGGGGGACAGAGGCTACGAGCAGTACTTC

V gene: TRBV7-2
clone size: .
D gene: TRBD2
J gene: TRBJ2-1
CDR3 length: 15
CDR3 protein: CASSEGTSRHNEQFF
CDR3 DNA: TGTGCCAGCAGCGAAGGGACTAGCAGACACAATGAGCAGTTCTTC

V gene: TRBV11-2
clone size: once
D gene: TRBD2
J gene: TRBJ2-7
CDR3 length: 17
CDR3 protein: CASSSPGLARGYYEQYF
CDR3 DNA: TGTGCCAGCAGCTCCCCGGGACTAGCGAGAGGGTACTACGAGCAGTACTTC

V gene: TRBV27
clone size: once
D gene: .
J gene: TRBJ2-5
CDR3 length: 13
CDR3 protein: CAGYSGVQETQYF
CDR3 DNA: TGTGCCGGCTATTCAGGGGTACAAGAGACCCAGTACTTC

V gene: TRBV5-1
clone size: .
D gene: TRBD1
J gene: TRBJ2-7
CDR3 length: 16
CDR3 protein: CASSPRGTGGLYEQYF
CDR3 DNA: TGCGCCAGCAGCCCCCGGGGGACAGGGGGTCTCTACGAGCAGTACTTC

V gene: TRBV28
clone size: once
D gene: TRBD1
J gene: TRBJ1-1
CDR3 length: 12
CDR3 protein: CASTGTVTEAFF
CDR3 DNA: TGTGCCAGCACCGGGACAGTCACTGAAGCTTTCTTT

V gene: TRBV19
clone size: .
D gene: .
J gene: TRBJ1-1
CDR3 length: 11
CDR3 protein: CASSINTEAFF
CDR3 DNA: TGTGCCAGTAGTATTAATACTGAAGCTTTCTTT

V gene: TRBV6-5
clone size: once
D gene: TRBD2
J gene: TRBJ2-1
CDR3 length: 15
CDR3 protein: CASSGDSGAYNEQFF
CDR3 DNA: TGTGCCAGCAGTGGAGATAGCGGGGCATACAATGAGCAGTTCTTC

V gene: TRBV9
clone size: .
D gene: .
J gene: TRBJ1-1
CDR3 length: 14
CDR3 protein: CASSVSPMDREAFF
CDR3 DNA: TGTGCCAGCAGCGTATCACCCATGGACCGAGAAGCTTTCTTT

V gene: TRBV6-1
clone size: .
D gene: .
J gene: TRBJ1-1
CDR3 length: 14
CDR3 protein: CASSVGLKNTEAFF
CDR3 DNA: TGTGCCAGCAGTGTTGGACTAAAGAACACTGAAGCTTTCTTT

V gene: TRBV6-4
clone size: .
D gene: TRBD2
J gene: TRBJ2-1
CDR3 length: 15
CDR3 protein: CASSDNTGTRTEQFF
CDR3 DNA: TGTGCCAGCAGCGATAATACCGGGACTAGAACTGAGCAGTTCTTC

V gene: TRBV18
clone size: once
D gene: .
J gene: TRBJ1-2
CDR3 length: 17
CDR3 protein: CASSPPRVPLGNYGYTF
CDR3 DNA: TGTGCCAGCTCACCCCCCAGGGTCCCCCTAGGGAACTATGGCTACACCTTC

V gene: TRBV6-5
clone size: .
D gene: TRBD2
J gene: TRBJ2-1
CDR3 length: 15
CDR3 protein: CASRLRTSSYNEQFF
CDR3 DNA: TGTGCCAGCAGGCTCAGGACTAGCAGTTACAATGAGCAGTTCTTC

V gene: TRBV10-2
clone size: once
D gene: TRBD1
J gene: TRBJ2-7
CDR3 length: 12
CDR3 protein: CASSRTGLEQYF
CDR3 DNA: TGCGCCAGCAGTAGGACAGGGTTAGAGCAGTACTTC

V gene: TRBV6-6
clone size: .
D gene: TRBD2
J gene: TRBJ2-2
CDR3 length: 16
CDR3 protein: CASRPWGSGGTGELFF
CDR3 DNA: TGTGCCAGCAGACCCTGGGGTAGCGGGGGCACCGGGGAGCTGTTTTTT

V gene: TRBV5-1
clone size: .
D gene: .
J gene: TRBJ1-5
CDR3 length: 14
CDR3 protein: CASSFGGGTEPQHF
CDR3 DNA: TGCGCCAGCAGCTTTGGGGGAGGGACTGAGCCCCAGCATTTT

V gene: TRBV6-1
clone size: .
D gene: TRBD1
J gene: TRBJ1-1
CDR3 length: 14
CDR3 protein: CASKLTGGDGEAFF
CDR3 DNA: TGTGCCAGCAAATTGACAGGGGGTGATGGTGAAGCTTTCTTT

V gene: TRBV11-2
clone size: .
D gene: .
J gene: TRBJ1-1
CDR3 length: 14
CDR3 protein: CASSLNEQGTEAFF
CDR3 DNA: TGTGCCAGCAGCTTAAATGAGCAGGGTACTGAAGCTTTCTTT

V gene: TRBV7-6
clone size: .
D gene: .
J gene: TRBJ2-6
CDR3 length: 16
CDR3 protein: CASSRMGDSGANVLTF
CDR3 DNA: TGTGCCAGCAGTCGCATGGGAGACTCTGGGGCCAACGTCCTGACTTTC

V gene: TRBV7-8
clone size: .
D gene: .
J gene: TRBJ1-3
CDR3 length: 13
CDR3 protein: CASSLERGNTIYF
CDR3 DNA: TGTGCCAGCAGCTTAGAAAGGGGGAACACCATATATTTT

V gene: TRBV6-5
clone size: .
D gene: .
J gene: TRBJ2-7
CDR3 length: 14
CDR3 protein: CASSLYRDTYEQYF
CDR3 DNA: TGTGCCAGCAGCCTCTACAGGGACACCTACGAGCAGTACTTC

V gene: TRBV7-3
clone size: .
D gene: .
J gene: TRBJ2-1
CDR3 length: 15
CDR3 protein: CASSFLGPARNEQFF
CDR3 DNA: TGTGCCAGCAGCTTTTTGGGCCCCGCCCGGAATGAGCAGTTCTTC

V gene: TRBV11-2
clone size: .
D gene: TRBD2
J gene: TRBJ2-2
CDR3 length: 17
CDR3 protein: CASSRTSGPLVTGELFF
CDR3 DNA: TGTGCCAGCAGCCGGACTAGCGGTCCGCTTGTCACCGGGGAGCTGTTTTTT

V gene: TRBV6-5
clone size: .
D gene: .
J gene: TRBJ2-7
CDR3 length: 15
CDR3 protein: CASSSPYRGNYEQYF
CDR3 DNA: TGTGCCAGCTCTTCTCCATATCGGGGGAACTACGAGCAGTACTTC

V gene: TRBV7-3
clone size: .
D gene: .
J gene: TRBJ2-3
CDR3 length: 15
CDR3 protein: CASSLASSSTDTQYF
CDR3 DNA: TGTGCCAGCAGCCTAGCCTCGTCTAGCACAGATACGCAGTATTTT

V gene: TRBV5-4
clone size: .
D gene: .
J gene: TRBJ1-2
CDR3 length: 13
CDR3 protein: CASTFNRVYGYTF
CDR3 DNA: TGTGCCAGCACCTTCAACAGGGTTTATGGCTACACCTTC

V gene: TRBV4-1
clone size: .
D gene: .
J gene: TRBJ1-4
CDR3 length: 16
CDR3 protein: CASSQGVDRLDEKLFF
CDR3 DNA: TGCGCCAGCAGCCAAGGGGTGGACCGTTTGGATGAAAAACTGTTTTTT

V gene: TRBV2
clone size: .
D gene: .
J gene: TRBJ2-5
CDR3 length: 15
CDR3 protein: CASSERTGSSKIQYF
CDR3 DNA: TGTGCCAGCAGTGAAAGGACGGGGTCATCGAAGATCCAGTACTTC

V gene: TRBV5-4
clone size: few
D gene: .
J gene: TRBJ2-1
CDR3 length: 14
CDR3 protein: CASSHPGGAGEQFF
CDR3 DNA: TGTGCCAGCAGCCATCCCGGAGGGGCGGGAGAGCAGTTCTTC

V gene: TRBV7-9
clone size: .
D gene: .
J gene: TRBJ2-1
CDR3 length: 14
CDR3 protein: CASSWLQPYNEQFF
CDR3 DNA: TGTGCCAGCAGCTGGTTACAGCCATACAATGAGCAGTTCTTC

V gene: TRBV19
clone size: .
D gene: TRBD2
J gene: TRBJ2-1
CDR3 length: 17
CDR3 protein: CASSRTSGRSTWNEQFF
CDR3 DNA: TGTGCCAGTAGCCGGACTAGCGGGAGGTCCACTTGGAATGAGCAGTTCTTC

V gene: TRBV18
clone size: once
D gene: .
J gene: TRBJ1-1
CDR3 length: 15
CDR3 protein: CASSPVWHLNTEAFF
CDR3 DNA: TGTGCCAGCTCACCGGTTTGGCATTTGAACACTGAAGCTTTCTTT

V gene: TRBV10-3
clone size: .
D gene: TRBD2
J gene: TRBJ2-3
CDR3 length: 16
CDR3 protein: CAISGVSGISTDTQYF
CDR3 DNA: TGTGCCATCAGTGGGGTTAGCGGGATCAGCACAGATACGCAGTATTTT

V gene: TRBV18
clone size: .
D gene: .
J gene: TRBJ1-4
CDR3 length: 14
CDR3 protein: CASSPYGLGEKLFF
CDR3 DNA: TGTGCCAGCTCACCGTATGGGCTAGGTGAAAAACTGTTTTTT

V gene: TRBV5-4
clone size: few
D gene: .
J gene: TRBJ2-3
CDR3 length: 14
CDR3 protein: CASSSRVSPDTQYF
CDR3 DNA: TGTGCCAGCAGCTCCCGGGTAAGCCCAGATACGCAGTATTTT

V gene: TRBV5-8
clone size: .
D gene: .
J gene: TRBJ2-2
CDR3 length: 16
CDR3 protein: CASSLGLNRATGELFF
CDR3 DNA: TGTGCCAGCAGCTTGGGGCTGAACAGGGCCACCGGGGAGCTGTTTTTT

V gene: TRBV7-8
clone size: few
D gene: .
J gene: TRBJ2-5
CDR3 length: 15
CDR3 protein: CASSLDIGAGETQYF
CDR3 DNA: TGTGCCAGCAGCTTAGATATAGGGGCAGGGGAGACCCAGTACTTC

V gene: TRBV19
clone size: .
D gene: TRBD1
J gene: TRBJ1-2
CDR3 length: 14
CDR3 protein: CASSILTGGDGYTF
CDR3 DNA: TGTGCCAGTAGTATCCTGACAGGGGGAGATGGCTACACCTTC

V gene: TRBV15
clone size: once
D gene: .
J gene: TRBJ2-2
CDR3 length: 13
CDR3 protein: CATSRDGPGELFF
CDR3 DNA: TGTGCCACCAGCAGAGACGGGCCCGGGGAGCTGTTTTTT

V gene: TRBV5-1
clone size: .
D gene: TRBD1
J gene: TRBJ2-3
CDR3 length: 18
CDR3 protein: CASSLAGVRDRATDTQYF
CDR3 DNA: TGCGCCAGCAGCTTGGCCGGGGTCCGAGACAGGGCAACAGATACGCAGTATTTT